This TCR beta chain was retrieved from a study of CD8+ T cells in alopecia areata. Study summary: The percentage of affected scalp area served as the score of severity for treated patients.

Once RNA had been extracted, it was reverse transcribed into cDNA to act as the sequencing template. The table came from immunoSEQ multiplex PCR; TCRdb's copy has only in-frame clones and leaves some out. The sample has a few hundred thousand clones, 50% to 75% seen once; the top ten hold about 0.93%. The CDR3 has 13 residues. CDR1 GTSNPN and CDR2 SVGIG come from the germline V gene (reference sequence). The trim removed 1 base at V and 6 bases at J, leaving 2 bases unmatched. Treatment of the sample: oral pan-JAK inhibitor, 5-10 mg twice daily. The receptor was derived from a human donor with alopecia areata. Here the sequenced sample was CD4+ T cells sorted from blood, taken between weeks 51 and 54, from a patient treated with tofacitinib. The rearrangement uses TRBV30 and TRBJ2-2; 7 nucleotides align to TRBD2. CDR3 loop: CAWSGTSAGELFF. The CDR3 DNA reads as TGTGCCTGGAGTGGAACTAGCGCCGGGGAGCTGTTTTTT.